This T cell receptor (beta chain) was captured by sequencing in a study of blood T cell repertoires in COVID-19. Looking at the study overall: There were acute and convalescent COVID-19 samples, and they came from the United States, Italy and Spain. T cells, B-cell-depleted T cells, or PBMCs supplied cDNA or gDNA.

Losses at the gene ends were 6 bases for V and 5 bases for J; bases not matched to a gene: 8. Germline-derived CDR1 and CDR2 are WSHSY and SAAADI. The CDR3 totals 15 residues. Original methodology: Reference gene primer amplification gave estimated nucleated cell counts. This table comes from immunoSEQ multiplex PCR, and its TCRdb copy is limited to in-frame clones, with some not included. For V, J and clone size, that table is used; D and trimming come from the DNA. In the table there are fewer than 90,000 clones, around 89% of which are singletons. The clonotype was recovered from a human donor in a cohort sampled during active COVID-19. What was sequenced was peripheral blood. The V gene is TRBV10-2, the J gene TRBJ2-3, with TRBD2 matching 10 bases. CDR3 nucleotides: TGCGCCAGCAGCGGGAGCGGGAGGGCCGTAGATACGCAGTATTTT. Translated, it gives CASSGSGRAVDTQYF.